Sequencing of this TCR beta chain was carried out in a study of shared clonotypes between healthy human individuals. The assay was immunoSEQ multiplex PCR, and TCRdb's table has in-frame clones only and misses some. Seen here are around 2,000,000 clones, about 95% observed once, and the top ten hold about 1.1%. The CDR3 extends over 15 amino acids. Germline V gene data show CDR1 as SGHNT and CDR2 as YYREEE (reference sequence). The V and J ends lost 4 bases and 2 bases respectively, with 13 bases between them. CD8 cells classed as naive were CD45RO-negative and positively selected for CCR7, excluding terminally differentiated effector memory CD45RA+ cells.

The TCR comes from a man aged 18 to 30 in good health. What was sequenced was naive CD8+ T cells sorted from blood. The chain links TRBV5-4 to TRBJ2-1; D possibly uses TRBD1 or TRBD2 (6 bases each). CDR3 bases: TGTGCCAGCAGCGCGGGGACACGGACCTACAATGAGCAGTTCTTC. Translating gives CASSAGTRTYNEQFF.